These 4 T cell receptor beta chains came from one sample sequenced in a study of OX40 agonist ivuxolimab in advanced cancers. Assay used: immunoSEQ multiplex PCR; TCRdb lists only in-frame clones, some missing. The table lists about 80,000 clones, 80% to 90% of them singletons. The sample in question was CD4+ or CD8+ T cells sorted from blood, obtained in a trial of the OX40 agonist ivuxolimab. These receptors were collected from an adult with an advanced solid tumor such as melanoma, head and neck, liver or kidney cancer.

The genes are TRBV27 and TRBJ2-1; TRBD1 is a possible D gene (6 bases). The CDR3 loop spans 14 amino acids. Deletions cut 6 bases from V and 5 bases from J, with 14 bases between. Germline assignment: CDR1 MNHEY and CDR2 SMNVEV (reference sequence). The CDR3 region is CASSSRGVHNEQFF. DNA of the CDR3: TGTGCCAGCAGCTCCAGGGGCGTCCACAATGAGCAGTTCTTC.

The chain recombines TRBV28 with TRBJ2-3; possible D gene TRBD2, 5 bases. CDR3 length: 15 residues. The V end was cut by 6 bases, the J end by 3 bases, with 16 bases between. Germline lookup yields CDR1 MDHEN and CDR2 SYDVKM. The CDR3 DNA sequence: TGTGCCAGCAGCTCGCCCGGGATTGCGACAGATACGCAGTATTTT. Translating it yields CASSSPGIATDTQYF.

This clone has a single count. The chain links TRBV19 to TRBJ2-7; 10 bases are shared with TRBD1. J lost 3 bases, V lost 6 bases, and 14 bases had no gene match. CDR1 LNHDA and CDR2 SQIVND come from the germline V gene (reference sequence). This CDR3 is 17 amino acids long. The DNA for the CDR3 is TGTGCCAGTAGGAGGGTGGTCCGGGACAGGGGAAACTACGAGCAGTACGTC. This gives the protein CASRRVVRDRGNYEQYV.

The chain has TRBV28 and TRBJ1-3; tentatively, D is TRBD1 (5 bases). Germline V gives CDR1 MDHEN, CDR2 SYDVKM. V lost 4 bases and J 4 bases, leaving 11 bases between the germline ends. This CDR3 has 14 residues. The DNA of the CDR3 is TGTGCCAGCAGTTCCCACAGGCACGGAAACACCATATATTTT. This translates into CASSSHRHGNTIYF.